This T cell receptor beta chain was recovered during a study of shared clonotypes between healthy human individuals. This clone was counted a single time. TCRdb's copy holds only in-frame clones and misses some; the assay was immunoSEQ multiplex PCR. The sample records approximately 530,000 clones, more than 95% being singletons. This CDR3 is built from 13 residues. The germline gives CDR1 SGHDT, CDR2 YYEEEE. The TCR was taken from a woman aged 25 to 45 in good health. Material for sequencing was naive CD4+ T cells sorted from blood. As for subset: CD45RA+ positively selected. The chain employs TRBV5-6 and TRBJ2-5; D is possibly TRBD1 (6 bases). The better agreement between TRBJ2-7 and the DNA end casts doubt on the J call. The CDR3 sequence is CASRPGHLYEQYF. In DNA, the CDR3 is TGTGCCAGCAGGCCGGGACATCTCTACGAGCAGTACTTC.